The 10 T cell receptor beta chains given below trace back to one sample, sequenced in a study of cytomegalovirus exposure and HLA in healthy donors. Primers included in the PCR were 60 Vbeta and 13 Jbeta primers. Sequencing used immunoSEQ multiplex PCR; TCRdb keeps in-frame clones, though not all of them. The sample lists approximately 180,000 clones, around 81% occurring once. The sequencing input was PBMCs. These receptors were obtained from a man in his late teens or twenties in good health and CMV-seronegative.

V and J are TRBV5-4 and TRBJ2-7; 9 bases align to TRBD2. There are 15 residues in the CDR3. Trimming took 4 bases from V and 3 from J; bases not matched to a gene: 8. Germline V CDR1 and CDR2: SGHNT, YYREEE (reference sequence). The CDR3 DNA reads TGTGCCAGCAGCATCAACTTAGCGGGGGACTACGAGCAGTACTTC. It is translated as CASSINLAGDYEQYF.

The chain employs TRBV7-2 and TRBJ2-7, with 8 bases fitting TRBD2. V gave up 2 bases and J gave up 3 bases; unmatched junction bases: 6. Germline V gene lookup returns CDR1 SGHTA and CDR2 FQGNSA. This CDR3 spans 15 amino acids. CDR3 coding DNA: TGTGCCAGCAGCTTACGGGCTAGCGGGCTCTACGAGCAGTACTTC. Translating it yields CASSLRASGLYEQYF.

The rearrangement uses TRBV4-1 and TRBJ1-4, with D hard to call. The V and J ends lost 6 bases and 7 bases respectively, with 9 bases between them. This CDR3 is built from 12 residues. The germline gives CDR1 MGHRA, CDR2 YSYEKL. The CDR3 is CASSPDLEKLFF. Here the CDR3 DNA reads TGCGCCAGCAGTCCAGATCTTGAAAAACTGTTTTTT.

This clone was counted once. The chain is built from TRBV28 and TRBJ1-5; 9 bases line up with TRBD1. V trimming: 4 bases; J trimming: 7 bases; junction bases outside the gene matches: 11. CDR1 MDHEN and CDR2 SYDVKM come from the germline V gene. The CDR3 covers 16 residues. The CDR3, as DNA: TGTGCCAGCAGTTCGGCGGGACAGGGAGGCGTACAGCCCCAGCATTTT. Translation gives CASSSAGQGGVQPQHF.

The chain links TRBV2 to TRBJ1-5; no firm D call. The CDR3 runs to 12 residues. V dropped 9 bases and J dropped 0 bases, with 6 bases sitting between them. Per germline, CDR1 SNHLY and CDR2 FYNNEI. CDR3: CASRDSNQPQHF. The CDR3 nucleotides read TGTGCCAGTAGAGATAGCAATCAGCCCCAGCATTTT.

The genes are TRBV27 and TRBJ1-5; D ambiguous. V gave up 1 base and J gave up 0 bases, with 10 bases separating them. The CDR3 length is 16 residues. CDR1 MNHEY and CDR2 SMNVEV come from the germline V gene (reference sequence). CDR3 DNA: TGTGCCAGCAGTTTATTTCTCGGAGATAGCAATCAGCCCCAGCATTTT. Amino acid sequence: CASSLFLGDSNQPQHF.

This rearrangement joins TRBV27 to TRBJ2-1; 13 bases align to TRBD2. Germline V lookup: CDR1 MNHEY, CDR2 SMNVEV (reference sequence). The CDR3 extends over 19 amino acids. V lost 6 bases, J lost 0 bases, and 11 bases stayed unmatched. CDR3 coding DNA: TGTGCCAGCAGCCTTAGACTAGCGGGAGGACCGAGCTCCTACAATGAGCAGTTCTTC. It yields the protein CASSLRLAGGPSSYNEQFF.

The V and J genes are TRBV7-2 and TRBJ2-5; TRBD2 matches 15 bases. Germline V gene data show CDR1 as SGHTA and CDR2 as FQGNSA. V lost 5 bases to trimming and J lost 2 bases; unmatched junction nucleotides: 6. The CDR3 spans 17 residues. The chain's CDR3 is CASSLLGLAGGQETQYF. In DNA form, the CDR3 reads TGTGCCAGCAGCCTACTAGGACTAGCGGGGGGGCAAGAGACCCAGTACTTC.

The genes are TRBV7-3 and TRBJ2-1; D ambiguous. The CDR3 has 16 residues. V lost 2 bases to trimming and J lost 6 bases, with 17 bases between them. Per germline, CDR1 SGHTA and CDR2 FQGTGA. CDR3 in DNA: TGTGCCAGCAGCTTATACCCCTTTGCCCTCGGCAATGAGCAGTTCTTC. Translating it yields CASSLYPFALGNEQFF.

The rearrangement joins TRBV7-8 to TRBJ2-7, with D tentatively TRBD1 (5 bases). Germline loops: CDR1 SGHVS, CDR2 FQNEAQ. V was pared by 5 bases and J by 6 bases, with 17 bases between. The CDR3 length is 14 residues. CDR3 amino acids: CASSPLGERGEQYF. The CDR3 DNA sequence: TGTGCCAGCAGCCCACTCGGAGAAAGGGGCGAGCAGTACTTC.